The present T cell receptor (beta chain) was sequenced within a study of monozygotic twins with inflammatory bowel disease. The authors used roughly 3.5 ug of total RNA per TCR library. Per sample, reverse transcription was split into eight reactions. TCRdb derives one entry per CDR3 protein from the 5' RACE reads, leaving out DNA. In all, the sample yields some 440,000 distinct CDR3 sequences. CDR3 length equals 12 residues. CDR1 SGHTA and CDR2 FQGNSA come from the germline V gene. The TCR originated in a human donor with ulcerative colitis or Crohn's disease, or a healthy co-twin of an affected twin (not recorded which). The specimen sequenced was blood. The chain joins TRBV7-2 to TRBJ2-3; TCRdb picks TRBD2, but there is no DNA to check that call. CDR3 in amino acids: CASTQGPDTQYF.